Shown below are 20 T cell receptor beta chains from a single sample sequenced in a study of regulatory T cells in long-lasting Graves disease. Time point noted: persistent/refractory GD, antithyroid drugs over 5 years with positive TRAb. The TCR library used RNA extracted from PBMCs. Arm-PCR of CDR3 regions with iRepertoire HTBI primers generated TCR beta libraries. TCRdb re-analysed the multiplex PCR reads in MiXCR, keeping a single row per CDR3 protein. Among some 330,000 distinct CDR3 sequences listed, approximately 25% were seen once. The sample in question was peripheral blood mononuclear cells (PBMCs), obtained when the disease was refractory, from a patient treated with antithyroid drugs. The receptors here all came from a woman aged 40 to 50 with Graves disease.

The rearrangement uses TRBV5-1 and TRBJ2-5, with D possibly being TRBD2 (5 bases). CDR3 length equals 13 residues. CDR1 SGHRS and CDR2 YFSETQ come from the germline V gene. V shed 4 bases and J shed 0 bases, with 7 bases lying between them. CDR3 amino acids: CASSRDYQETQYF. As DNA, the CDR3 is TGCGCCAGCAGCCGGGATTACCAAGAGACCCAGTACTTC.

This clonotype was observed many times. This chain links TRBV9 with TRBJ1-4; tentative D call: TRBD1 (5 bases). Germline lookup yields CDR1 SGDLS and CDR2 YYNGEE. The CDR3 length is 15 residues. The V end lost 3 bases, the J end lost 7 bases, and 16 bases lay between the germline ends. The CDR3 sequence is CASSAPGQGSEKLFF. Written as DNA, the CDR3 is TGTGCCAGCAGCGCCCCCGGCCAGGGAAGTGAAAAACTGTTTTTT.

This clonotype was observed many times. This chain uses TRBV28 with TRBJ2-2; 8 bases fit TRBD1. The germline V gene encodes CDR1 MDHEN and CDR2 SYDVKM. The CDR3 sequence is 17 residues long. Trimming cost V 4 bases and J 4 bases; bases outside gene matches: 11. CDR3 sequence (DNA): TGTGCCAGCAGTTCCGTCAGGGGGCCGATCGGCACCGGGGAGCTGTTTTTT. Translation: CASSSVRGPIGTGELFF.

J is TRBJ2-5 and V is TRBV18; the D is unclear. The CDR3 runs to 14 residues. Germline V gives CDR1 KGHSH, CDR2 LQKENI. Trimming cost V 0 bases and J 2 bases, with 7 bases left between them. This CDR3 is CASSPPLEQETQYF. CDR3 DNA: TGTGCCAGCTCACCACCGTTAGAACAAGAGACCCAGTACTTC.

This clonotype was found many times. This chain uses TRBV2 with TRBJ2-2; unclear D gene. Trimming shortened V by 5 bases and J by 3 bases, and 10 bases separated the two germline ends. The CDR3 totals 14 residues. The germline gives CDR1 SNHLY, CDR2 FYNNEI. The CDR3 nucleotides are TGTGCCAGCAGTAGTGTTACGGACACCGGGGAGCTGTTTTTT. The encoded protein is CASSSVTDTGELFF.

As regards this clonotype: Possible read error: a much larger clone is one base away. V usage is TRBV25-1 and J usage is TRBJ2-5; D not resolved. Looked up from germline, CDR1 is MGHDK and CDR2 is SYGVNS. There are 14 residues in the CDR3. In DNA, the CDR3 is TGTGCCAGCAGTAAATATGTCCAGCAAGAGACCCAGTACTTC. Its translation: CASSKYVQQETQYF.

This clonotype was seen ten or more times. This chain links TRBV2 with TRBJ1-1; D perhaps matches TRBD1 (5 bases). Germline CDR1 SNHLY, CDR2 FYNNEI. This CDR3 comprises 15 residues. Trimming cost V 7 bases and J 3 bases, with 18 bases left between them. The CDR3 DNA is TGTGCCAGCAAGAGGGGAATCCAAGGGTACACTGAAGCTTTCTTT. The encoded protein is CASKRGIQGYTEAFF.

This clonotype was observed a handful of times. V is TRBV7-2 and J is TRBJ1-5; 8 nucleotides align to TRBD1. The CDR3 length is 15 residues. V gave up 5 bases and J gave up 5 bases; unmatched junction bases: 8. Per the germline V gene, CDR1 is SGHTA and CDR2 is FQGNSA. The CDR3 is CASSQGARAYQPQHF. In DNA, the CDR3 is TGTGCCAGCAGCCAGGGGGCCAGGGCCTATCAGCCCCAGCATTTT.

This clonotype was seen more than once but under ten times. The chain employs TRBV5-1 and TRBJ2-2; 8 bases line up with TRBD2. Germline-derived CDR1 and CDR2 are SGHRS and YFSETQ. The CDR3 extends over 16 amino acids. The trim removed 5 bases at V and 2 bases at J, leaving 8 bases unmatched. The CDR3 sequence: CASRRITSGNTGELFF. As DNA, the CDR3 is TGCGCCAGCAGACGCATTACTAGCGGAAACACCGGGGAGCTGTTTTTT. Variable domain in full (rest from reference TRBV5-1 and TRBJ2-2): KAGVTQTPRYLIKTRGQQVTLSCSPISGHRSVSWYQQTPGQGLQFLFEYFSETQRNKGNFPGRFSGRQFSNSRSEMNVSTLELGDSALYLCASRRITSGNTGELFFGEGSRLTVL.

The rearrangement joins TRBV5-1 to TRBJ2-7; 9 nucleotides align to TRBD1. The germline V gene has CDR1 SGHRS and CDR2 YFSETQ. The CDR3 spans 15 residues. V shed 7 bases and J 2 bases; nucleotides not matched to a gene: 10. CDR3 in amino acids: CASCSHGTGTYEQYF. CDR3 bases: TGCGCCAGCTGCTCCCACGGGACAGGGACCTACGAGCAGTACTTC. Complete variable domain (other parts from reference TRBV5-1 and TRBJ2-7): KAGVTQTPRYLIKTRGQQVTLSCSPISGHRSVSWYQQTPGQGLQFLFEYFSETQRNKGNFPGRFSGRQFSNSRSEMNVSTLELGDSALYLCASCSHGTGTYEQYFGPGTRLTVT.

This clonotype has ten or more counts. For the CDR3, the DNA is TGTGCCAGCACCCTTGGTGTTGATTACCAAGAGACCCAGTACTTC. Translated, it gives CASTLGVDYQETQYF. The chain combines TRBV11-2 with TRBJ2-5; D not resolved. Trimming shortened V by 7 bases and J by 0 bases, and 15 bases separated the two germline ends. This CDR3 region has 15 residues. Germline values: CDR1 SGHAT, CDR2 FQNNGV.

Comments on this clonotype: Sequence at one end of the junction differs from germline and may be a read error. The CDR3 nucleotides are TGTGCCAGCAGCTTAGATAGCGGGAGCTCCTACGAGCGGTACTTC. This encodes CASSLDSGSSYERYF. The J gene is TRBJ2-7, the V gene TRBV11-2, with 9 bases lining up with TRBD2. CDR1 and CDR2 from the germline V gene are SGHAT and FQNNGV. The CDR3 consists of 15 residues.

This clonotype was seen ten or more times. CDR3 nucleotides: TGTGCCAGCAGCCCACAGGGGGCGCTTTCTAATGAAAAACTGTTTTTT. This encodes CASSPQGALSNEKLFF. This chain links TRBV11-2 with TRBJ1-4; TRBD1 agrees at 9 bases. From germline, CDR1 is SGHAT and CDR2 FQNNGV. The CDR3 loop spans 16 amino acids. Trimming took 5 bases from V and 3 from J; bases not matched to a gene: 7.

This clonotype was found many times. The chain is built from TRBV6-1 and TRBJ1-2; D gene uncertain. This CDR3 region has 12 residues. V was cut by 6 bases and J by 5 bases, with 10 bases left in between. Germline lookup yields CDR1 MNHNS and CDR2 SASEGT. DNA of the CDR3: TGTGCCAGCAGAAACGGGCCTTATGGCTACACCTTC. This translates into CASRNGPYGYTF.

This clonotype has a count of ten or more. The V and J genes are TRBV29-1 and TRBJ1-2; 8 bases match TRBD1. The V gene's germline CDR1 is SQVTM and CDR2 ANQGSEA. The junction had 4 bases not matched to a gene; V was cut back by 0 bases and J by 4 bases. The CDR3 totals 14 residues. The CDR3 nucleotides read TGCAGCGTTGAAGATCTCCAGGGGGCCTATGGCTACACCTTC. Amino acids: CSVEDLQGAYGYTF.

In this sample, this clonotype turned up many times. The V and J genes are TRBV15 and TRBJ1-4, with D possibly TRBD1 on 6 matching bases. Germline CDR1 LNHNV, CDR2 YYDKDF (reference sequence). The CDR3 spans 16 residues. The germline V and J ends were trimmed by 0 bases and 6 bases, with 14 bases remaining between them. CDR3 sequence: CATSRDGSRGDEKLFF. The DNA for the CDR3 is TGTGCCACCAGCAGAGATGGGAGCAGGGGTGATGAAAAACTGTTTTTT.

This clonotype was counted a few times. The rearrangement uses TRBV4-1 and TRBJ1-2; the D is unclear. Germline V lookup: CDR1 MGHRA, CDR2 YSYEKL. CDR3 size: 17 residues. V was shortened by 0 bases and J by 8 bases, with 22 bases between the two germline ends. The CDR3 protein is CASSQDRRRFALVGYTF. The CDR3 DNA is TGCGCCAGCAGCCAAGATAGGAGGAGGTTTGCATTGGTCGGCTACACCTTC.

This clonotype came up many times. One end of the junction does not line up with germline, which may come from a read error. This sequence joins TRBV5-1 and TRBJ1-1; D might be TRBD1 (6 bases). Germline CDR1 and CDR2: SGHRS and YFSETQ. There are 13 residues in the CDR3. CDR3 coding DNA: TGTGCCAGCAGTGAGACAGGGAACACTGAAGCTTTCTTT. Its translation: CASSETGNTEAFF.

Ten or more counts support this clonotype. The chain carries TRBV28 and TRBJ2-7; no clear D gene. CDR3 size: 13 residues. The germline gives CDR1 MDHEN, CDR2 SYDVKM. V was cut by 7 bases and J by 0 bases, with 10 bases left in between. The CDR3 sequence is CASKVSDSYEQYF. The CDR3 coding sequence is TGTGCCAGCAAAGTATCCGACTCCTACGAGCAGTACTTC.

The rearrangement joins TRBV6-2 or TRBV6-3 to TRBJ1-5; D is ambiguous. Between the trimmed V and J ends, which lost 4 bases and 6 bases, there was a span of 16 bases. Germline V gene lookup returns CDR1 MNHEY and CDR2 SVGEGT. CDR3 length equals 15 residues. The CDR3 coding sequence is TGTGCCAGCAGTTCCGGACCGGGTAGAGGTCAGCCCCAGCATTTT. This encodes CASSSGPGRGQPQHF.